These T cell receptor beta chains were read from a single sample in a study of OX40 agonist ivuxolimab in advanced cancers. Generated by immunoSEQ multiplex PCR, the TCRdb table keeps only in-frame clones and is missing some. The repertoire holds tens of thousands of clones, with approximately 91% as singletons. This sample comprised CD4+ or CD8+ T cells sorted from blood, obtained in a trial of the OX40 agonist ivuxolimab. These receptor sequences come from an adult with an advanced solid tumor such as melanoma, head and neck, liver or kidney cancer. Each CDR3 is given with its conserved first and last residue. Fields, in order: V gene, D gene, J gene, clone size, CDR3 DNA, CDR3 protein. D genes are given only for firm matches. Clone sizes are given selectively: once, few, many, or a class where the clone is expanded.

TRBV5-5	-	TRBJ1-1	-	TGTGCCAGCAGCTTGGCTGGGTTGGTCTCTGAAGCTTTCTTT	CASSLAGLVSEAFF
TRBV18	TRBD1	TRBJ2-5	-	TGTGCCAGCTCACCACGGGACAGGGGGCAAGAGACCCAGTACTTC	CASSPRDRGQETQYF
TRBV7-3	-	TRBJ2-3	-	TGTGCCAGCAGCCCATCCGACTACACAGATACGCAGTATTTT	CASSPSDYTDTQYF
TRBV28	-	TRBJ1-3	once	TGTGCCACAGGTACTGGAAACACCATATATTTT	CATGTGNTIYF
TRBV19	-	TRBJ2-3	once	TGTGCCAGTAAGGTTAGAACGACGGATACGCAGTATTTT	CASKVRTTDTQYF
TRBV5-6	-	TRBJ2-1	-	TGTGCCAGCAGTCCTCTGGCCCCGGCCTACAATGAGCAGTTCTTC	CASSPLAPAYNEQFF
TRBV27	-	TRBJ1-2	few	TGTGCCAGCAGTATAATCGGGGGGGGAAGATATGGCTACACCTTC	CASSIIGGGRYGYTF
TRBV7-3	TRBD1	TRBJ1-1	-	TGTGCCAGCAGCTTGGGACAGACGAACACTGAAGCTTTCTTT	CASSLGQTNTEAFF
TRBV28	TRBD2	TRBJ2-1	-	TGTGCCAGCATGGGACTAGCGGGATCACGCTACAATGAGCAGTTCTTC	CASMGLAGSRYNEQFF
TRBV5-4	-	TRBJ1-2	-	TGTGCCAGCAGCTTGCAGAGGGTCCATGGCTACACCTTC	CASSLQRVHGYTF
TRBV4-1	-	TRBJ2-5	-	TGCGCCAGCAGCCAAGATTACAGGGTCCAAGAGACCCAGTACTTC	CASSQDYRVQETQYF
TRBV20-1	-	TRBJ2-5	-	TGCAGTGCTATCCCTGAAGAGACCCAGTACTTC	CSAIPEETQYF
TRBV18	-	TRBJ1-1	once	TGTGCCAGCTCACCACCGTACGAGATGAACACTGAAGCTTTCTTT	CASSPPYEMNTEAFF